This T cell receptor beta chain was captured in a study of T cells in Graves' hyperthyroidism and ophthalmopathy. Looked up from germline, CDR1 is SGHKS and CDR2 is YYEKEE (reference sequence). V was cut by 3 bases and J by 2 bases, with 9 bases left in between. This CDR3 region has 13 residues. This clonotype was observed a few times. The antigen is undetermined. Since a much larger clone is just one base distant, this may be a read error. Hyperthyroidism of Graves' type that showed no ophthalmopathy progression within 18 months was stable. It was uncontrolled infection, other autoimmune disease, pregnancy or lactation that excluded patients. Amplified TCR beta CDR3 regions came from RNA transcripts. The HTBI primer set drove a first-round RT-PCR of the TCR CDR3. From the multiplex PCR reads, TCRdb called clonotypes with MiXCR, one entry per CDR3 protein. The sample lists about 98,000 distinct CDR3 sequences, roughly 40% occurring once.

General observations from the study: A model using 13 V-J features told ophthalmopathy apart from stable hyperthyroidism.

This TCR derives from a woman aged 25-40 years with Graves' hyperthyroidism. V is TRBV5-5 and J is TRBJ2-7; no firm D call. The sequenced material came from peripheral blood or thyroid tissue (not recorded which). This CDR3 reads CASSSRAAYEQYF. DNA for the CDR3: TGTGCCAGCAGCTCCAGAGCAGCCTACGAGCAGTACTTC.